This T cell receptor beta chain was profiled in a study of Graves' ophthalmopathy and Graves' hyperthyroidism. This CDR3 region has 14 residues. The ends were cut back, 6 bases at V and 4 bases at J, with 15 bases in the middle. Researchers took RNA transcripts and amplified TCR beta CDR3 regions from them. In the first round, RT-PCR was carried out with HTBI primers, and a multiplex PCR formed the second round. In TCRdb, the multiplex PCR reads were re-called with MiXCR into one record per CDR3 protein. This table has roughly 400,000 distinct CDR3 sequences, about a sixth appearing once. This clonotype was found many times.

Sequences were obtained from peripheral blood. The source of this sequence is a woman aged 18-30 years with Graves' ophthalmopathy. The chain joins TRBV12-3 or TRBV12-4 to TRBJ1-1; D is unresolved. The CDR3 region is CASRPAVMGTEAFF. For the CDR3, the DNA is TGTGCCAGCAGACCGGCAGTAATGGGCACTGAAGCTTTCTTT.